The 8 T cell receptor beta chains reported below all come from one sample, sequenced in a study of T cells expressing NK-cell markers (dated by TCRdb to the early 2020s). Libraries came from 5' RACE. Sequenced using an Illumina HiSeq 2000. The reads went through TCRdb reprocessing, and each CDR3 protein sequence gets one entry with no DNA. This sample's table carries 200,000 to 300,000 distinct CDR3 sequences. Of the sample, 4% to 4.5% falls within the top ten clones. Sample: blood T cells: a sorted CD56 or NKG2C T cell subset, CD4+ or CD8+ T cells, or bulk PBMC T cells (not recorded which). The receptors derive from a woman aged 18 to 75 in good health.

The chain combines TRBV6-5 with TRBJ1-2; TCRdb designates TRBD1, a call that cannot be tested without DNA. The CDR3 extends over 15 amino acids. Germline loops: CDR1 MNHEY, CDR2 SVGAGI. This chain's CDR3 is CASSYETGTYVGYTF.

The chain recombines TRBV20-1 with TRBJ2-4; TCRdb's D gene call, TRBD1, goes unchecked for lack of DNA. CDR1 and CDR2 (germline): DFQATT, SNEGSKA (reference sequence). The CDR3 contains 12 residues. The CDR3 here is CSEGQFKNIQYF.

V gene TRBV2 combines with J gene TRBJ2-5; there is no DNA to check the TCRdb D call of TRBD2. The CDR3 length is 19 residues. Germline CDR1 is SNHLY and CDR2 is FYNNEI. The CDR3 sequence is CASSNYPFGLAGGLKTQYF.

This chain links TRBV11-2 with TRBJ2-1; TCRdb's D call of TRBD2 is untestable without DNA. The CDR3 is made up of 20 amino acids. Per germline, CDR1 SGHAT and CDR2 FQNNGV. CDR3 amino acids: CASSPRRGDAGGSLYNEQFF.

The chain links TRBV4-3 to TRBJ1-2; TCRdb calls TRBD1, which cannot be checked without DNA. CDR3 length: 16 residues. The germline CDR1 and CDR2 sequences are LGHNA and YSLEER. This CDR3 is CASSQVHRGQDYGYTF.

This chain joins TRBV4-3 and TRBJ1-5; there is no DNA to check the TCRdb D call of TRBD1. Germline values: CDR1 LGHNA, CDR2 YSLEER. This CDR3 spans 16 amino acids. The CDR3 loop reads CASSQGVSGVDQPQHF.

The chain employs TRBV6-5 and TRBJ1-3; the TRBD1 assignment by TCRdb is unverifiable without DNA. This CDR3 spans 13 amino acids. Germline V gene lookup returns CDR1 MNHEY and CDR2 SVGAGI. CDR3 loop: CASSYEGGNTIYF.

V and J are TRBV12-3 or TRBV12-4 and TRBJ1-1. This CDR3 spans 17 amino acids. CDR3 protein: CASSLLAGRNMNTEAFF.